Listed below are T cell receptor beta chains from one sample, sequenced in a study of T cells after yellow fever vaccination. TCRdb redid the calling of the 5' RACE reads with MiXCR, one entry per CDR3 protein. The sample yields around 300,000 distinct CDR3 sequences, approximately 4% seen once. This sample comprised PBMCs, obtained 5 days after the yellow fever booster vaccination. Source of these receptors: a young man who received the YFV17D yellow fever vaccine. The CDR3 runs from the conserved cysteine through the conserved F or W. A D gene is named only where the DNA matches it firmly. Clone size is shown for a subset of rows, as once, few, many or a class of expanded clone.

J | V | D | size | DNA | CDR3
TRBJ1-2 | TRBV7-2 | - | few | TGTGCCAGCAGCTTTACTCTGGGGGCCGCAAGTTATGGCTACACCTTC | CASSFTLGAASYGYTF
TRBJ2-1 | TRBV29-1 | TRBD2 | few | TGCAGCGTTGAAGGTGGTAGCGGGGGGCCCCTAGGATACAATGAGCAGTTCTTC | CSVEGGSGGPLGYNEQFF
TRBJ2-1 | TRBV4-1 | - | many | TGCGCCAGCAGCTCGTGGCCTCGGCGCCTCTACAATGAGCAGTTCTTC | CASSSWPRRLYNEQFF
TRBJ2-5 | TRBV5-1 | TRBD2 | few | TGCGCCAGCAGCTTACTGACTAGCGGGAGTAAAGAGACCCAGTACTTC | CASSLLTSGSKETQYF
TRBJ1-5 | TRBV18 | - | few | TGTGCCAGCTCACCTGGCACCACCTATAGCAATCAGCCCCAGCATTTT | CASSPGTTYSNQPQHF
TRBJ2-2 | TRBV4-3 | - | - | TGCGCCAGCAGCCAGTCGCCGCCGGGACCTCTAACCGGGGAGCTGTTTTTT | CASSQSPPGPLTGELFF
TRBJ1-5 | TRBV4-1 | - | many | TGCGCCAGCAGCCAACTGGTCACAGGAAATCAGCCCCAGCATTTT | CASSQLVTGNQPQHF
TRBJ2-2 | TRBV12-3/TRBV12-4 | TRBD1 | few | TGTGCCAGCAGTTTAAACAGGGGCCCCGGGGAGCTGTTTTTT | CASSLNRGPGELFF
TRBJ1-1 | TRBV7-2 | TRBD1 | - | TGTGCCAGCAGCTCGTTCCCCAGGGGGCGCGGCACTGAAGCTTTCTTT | CASSSFPRGRGTEAFF
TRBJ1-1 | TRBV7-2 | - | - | TGTGCCAGCACACAGACAATGAACACTGAAGCTTTCTTT | CASTQTMNTEAFF
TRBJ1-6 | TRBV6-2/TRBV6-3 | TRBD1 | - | TGTGCCAGCAGTTACGGGTCGACAGGGGTATATACACCCCTCCACTTT | CASSYGSTGVYTPLHF
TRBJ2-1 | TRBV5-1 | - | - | TGCGCCAGCAGCTTATCAGCTTACAATGAGCAGTTCTTC | CASSLSAYNEQFF
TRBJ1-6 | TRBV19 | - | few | TGTGCCAGTAGCGCCAAAGGGTTTAGGAGCTCCTATAATTCACCCCTCCACTTT | CASSAKGFRSSYNSPLHF
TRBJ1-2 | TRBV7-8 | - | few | TGTGCCAGCAGCTTAGACAGGTTCTCTGGCTACACCTTC | CASSLDRFSGYTF
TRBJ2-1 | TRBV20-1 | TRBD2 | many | TGCAGTGCTACGGGACTAGCGGACTTCTCATTAAGCTCCTACAATGAGCAGTTCTTC | CSATGLADFSLSSYNEQFF
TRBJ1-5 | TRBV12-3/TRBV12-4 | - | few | TGTGCCAGCAGTTTGCGAGGGGGAAGAAATCAGCCCCAGCATTTT | CASSLRGGRNQPQHF
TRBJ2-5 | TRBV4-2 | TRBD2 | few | TGTGCCAGCAGCCAAGTTTCAGCGGGGGGGCCTGAGACCCAGTACTTC | CASSQVSAGGPETQYF
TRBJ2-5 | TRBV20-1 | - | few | TGCAGTGCTAGATCCGAAGAGACCCAGTACTTC | CSARSEETQYF
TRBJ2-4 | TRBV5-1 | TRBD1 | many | TGCGCCAGCAGCTTGGGCACAGGGGGTTCACGAAACATTCAGTACTTC | CASSLGTGGSRNIQYF
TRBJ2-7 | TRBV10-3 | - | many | TGTGCCATCAGCCACCCGGACGGTGCCTACGAGCAGTACTTC | CAISHPDGAYEQYF